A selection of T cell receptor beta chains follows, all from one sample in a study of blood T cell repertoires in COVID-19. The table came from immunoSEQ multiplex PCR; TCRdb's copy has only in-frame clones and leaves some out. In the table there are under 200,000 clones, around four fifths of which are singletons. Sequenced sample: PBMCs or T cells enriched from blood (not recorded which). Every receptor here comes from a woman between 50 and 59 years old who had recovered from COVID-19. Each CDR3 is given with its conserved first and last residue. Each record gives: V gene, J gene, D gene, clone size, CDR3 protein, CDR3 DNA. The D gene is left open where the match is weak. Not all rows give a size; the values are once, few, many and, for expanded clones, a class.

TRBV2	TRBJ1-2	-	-	CASKREGEGYTF	TGTGCCAGCAAGCGCGAGGGGGAAGGCTACACCTTC
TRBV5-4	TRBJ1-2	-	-	CASSPPAQGRYGYTF	TGTGCCAGCAGCCCCCCCGCGCAGGGTCGATATGGCTACACCTTC
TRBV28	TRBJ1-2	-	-	CASSLGVGGQQRVIF	TGTGCCAGCAGTTTAGGCGTTGGTGGGCAGCAGAGGGTTATTTTC
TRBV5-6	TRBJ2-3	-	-	CATRPAGALTDTQYF	TGTGCCACCAGACCCGCGGGGGCCCTCACAGATACGCAGTATTTT
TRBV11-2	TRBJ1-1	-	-	CASSSRAQGTEAFF	TGTGCCAGCAGCTCCAGGGCCCAGGGCACTGAAGCTTTCTTT
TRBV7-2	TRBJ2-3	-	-	CASSPGPYTDTQYF	TGTGCCAGCAGCCCAGGGCCCTACACAGATACGCAGTATTTT
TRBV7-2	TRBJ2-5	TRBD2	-	CASSTSTSARETQYF	TGTGCCAGCAGCACCTCGACTAGCGCTAGGGAGACCCAGTACTTC
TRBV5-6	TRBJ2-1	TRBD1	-	CASSLPDRGWDEQFF	TGTGCCAGCAGCTTGCCGGACAGGGGATGGGATGAGCAGTTCTTC
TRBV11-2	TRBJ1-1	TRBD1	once	CASSRTDRTPLNTEAFF	TGTGCCAGCAGCAGAACGGACAGGACCCCCTTGAACACTGAAGCTTTCTTT
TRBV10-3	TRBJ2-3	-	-	CAISESSGTDTQYF	TGTGCCATCAGTGAGTCTAGCGGCACAGATACGCAGTATTTT
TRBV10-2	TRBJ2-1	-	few	CAIREFAYNEQFF	TGCGCCATAAGGGAGTTCGCCTACAATGAGCAGTTCTTC
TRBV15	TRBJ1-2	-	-	CATSSDRRWGYTF	TGTGCCACCAGCAGCGACAGGAGATGGGGCTACACCTTC
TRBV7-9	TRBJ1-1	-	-	CASTGTTTEAFF	TGTGCCAGCACCGGGACAACCACTGAAGCTTTCTTT
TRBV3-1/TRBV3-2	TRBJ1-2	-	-	CASSQEGVVLRGYTF	TGTGCCAGCAGCCAAGAAGGGGTGGTGCTTCGGGGCTACACCTTC
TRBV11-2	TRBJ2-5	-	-	CASSPQGGVSRETQYF	TGTGCCAGCAGCCCCCAGGGGGGAGTGAGTCGGGAGACCCAGTACTTC
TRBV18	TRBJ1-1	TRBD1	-	CASSDRVVAEAFF	TGTGCCAGCTCAGACAGGGTGGTCGCTGAAGCTTTCTTT
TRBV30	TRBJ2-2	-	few	CAWSVGGAGELFF	TGTGCCTGGAGTGTAGGGGGGGCCGGGGAGCTGTTTTTT
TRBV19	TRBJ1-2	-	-	CASSPPGVHGYTF	TGTGCCAGTAGCCCGCCGGGGGTTCATGGCTACACCTTC
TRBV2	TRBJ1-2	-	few	CASSGLGQSLYGYTF	TGTGCCAGCAGTGGATTAGGACAGTCACTCTATGGCTACACCTTC
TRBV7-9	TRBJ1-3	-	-	CASSFRGADTIYF	TGTGCCAGCAGCTTCAGGGGTGCGGACACCATATATTTT
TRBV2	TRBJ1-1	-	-	CASWEGSRNTEAFF	TGTGCCAGCTGGGAAGGGTCCAGGAACACTGAAGCTTTCTTT
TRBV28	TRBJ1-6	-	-	CAGGAGAGINSPLHF	TGTGCCGGGGGGGCAGGGGCAGGCATTAATTCACCCCTCCACTTT
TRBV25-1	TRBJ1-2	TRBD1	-	CASSEWSGTGVYGYTF	TGTGCCAGCAGTGAATGGTCCGGGACAGGGGTTTATGGCTACACCTTC
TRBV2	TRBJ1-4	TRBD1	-	CASRAGTVNEKLFF	TGTGCCAGCAGGGCCGGGACAGTTAATGAAAAACTGTTTTTT